One and the same sample provided the 9 T cell receptor delta chains below, sequenced in a study of γδ T cells in repeated Plasmodium falciparum infection listed by TCRdb under 2021. For bulk TCR repertoire analysis, Vgamma9/Vdelta2+ and Vdelta2-negative gammadelta T cell populations were flow-sorted out of peripheral blood mononuclear cells. The library relied on multiplex PCR. Data came from an Illumina MiSeq. The public reads were reprocessed by TCRdb using CATT, and rows of matching DNA were later combined. The sample contains roughly 93,000 delta-chain clones, almost 1.5% of them found a single time. The ten largest clones represent 8.5% to 10% of the sample. Source material: gamma-delta T cells from blood. The receptors here all came from a pool of human donors (malaria-infected and uninfected, not separated).

About this clone: A far bigger clonotype differs at one base, so this is likely a read error. This same CDR3 is encoded by further DNA sequences in the sample. V usage is TRDV3 and J usage is TRDJ1; 12 nucleotides agree with TRDD3. The germline V gene encodes CDR1 TVYSNPD and CDR2 GDNSRS (reference sequence). CDR3 length equals 16 residues. V dropped 5 bases and J dropped 0; count of bases not matched to a gene: 10. CDR3 sequence: CARTWGIRRYTDKLIF. The CDR3 coding sequence is TGTGCCCGTACCTGGGGGATACGGAGATACACCGATAAACTCATCTTT.

Many counts were recorded for this clone. This chain connects TRDV1 to TRDJ1, with TRDD3 identical over 8 bases. The germline gives CDR1 TSWWSYY, CDR2 QGS. The CDR3 length is 18 residues. V was clipped by 1 base and J by 0 bases; unmatched bases: 10. The CDR3 region is CALGERFHWGLYTDKLIF. CDR3 in DNA: TGTGCTCTTGGGGAACGATTTCACTGGGGGTTATACACCGATAAACTCATCTTT.

This clone was picked up a small number of times. The protein that TCRdb holds for this DNA derives from a much larger clone and differs from the translated DNA at residue 7, which likely indicates a read error; the protein shown here is translated from the DNA. V usage is TRDV2 and J usage is TRDJ3; 10 bases map to TRDD3. Here the J gene was assigned by germline matching of the DNA, as TCRdb has none. Germline trimming cut 2 bases from V and 2 bases from J; bases unmatched to any gene: 8. The CDR3 runs to 19 residues. Germline V gives CDR1 GEAIGNYY, CDR2 EKD. The CDR3, as DNA: TGTGCCTGTGACAAAGTACCGGGGGATACGACCTGGGACACCCGACAGATGTTTTTC. Protein sequence: CACDKVPGDTTWDTRQMFF.

The table lists this clone with a few counts. This likely traces to a read error, being one base from a far larger clone. The sample contains more than one DNA sequence encoding this CDR3. V and J are TRDV2 and TRDJ2, with a weak D call TRDD3 (5 bases). CDR3 size: 15 residues. The V and J ends lost 2 bases and 3 bases respectively, with 12 bases between them. Germline V CDR1 and CDR2: GEAIGNYY, EKD. The chain's CDR3 is CACDRGDTVTAQLFF. CDR3 bases: TGTGCCTGTGACAGGGGTGATACTGTGACAGCACAACTCTTCTTT.

Turning to this clone: With only one base between it and a far larger clone, this is likely a read error. Other DNA sequences of this sample code for an identical CDR3. The CDR3 DNA is TGTGCCTGTGACGGGGCTGGGGGACACACCGATAAGCTCATCTTT. Encoded protein: CACDGAGGHTDKLIF. The V gene was identified as TRDV2, while no J gene was called; the D call of TRDD3 is as the table states it, not checked on the DNA. Germline V gene data show CDR1 as GEAIGNYY and CDR2 as EKD. The CDR3 consists of 15 residues.

The table lists this clone with a few counts. For this DNA, TCRdb reports the protein of a much larger clone, which diverges at residue 6, most likely from a read error; the protein presented here is translated directly from the DNA. CDR3 coding DNA: TGTGCCTGCAAGCTCCACACTCCTTCCCGGGGACTTATTTACACCGATAAACTCATCTTT. As protein: CACKLHTPSRGLIYTDKLIF. The chain recombines TRDV2 with TRDJ1; possibly TRDD2 for D (6 bases). TCRdb is silent on the J gene; assignment here came from matching the DNA to germline. V lost 7 bases and J lost 0, with 32 bases in between. CDR3 length: 20 amino acids. Germline V gene lookup returns CDR1 GEAIGNYY and CDR2 EKD.

This clone was seen a handful of times. This may come from a read error, since a much larger clone is one base off. The chain recombines TRDV3 with TRDJ1, with 8 bases matching TRDD3. TCRdb lists no J gene, so it was determined here by aligning the DNA to germline. Per germline, CDR1 TVYSNPD and CDR2 GDNSRS (reference sequence). After removal of 5 bases from V and 2 bases from J, the junction contained 16 bases not matched to a gene. CDR3 length: 16 amino acids. CDR3 nucleotide sequence: TGTGCCGCCCCCGGCGGGATACGGGCGTGGACCGATAAACTCATCTTT. Residues: CAAPGGIRAWTDKLIF.

This clone was found many times. The V call is TRDV1, the J call TRDJ4; 7 bases agree with TRDD3. V gave up 1 base and J gave up 0 bases; unmatched junction bases: 11. The CDR3 loop spans 17 amino acids. The germline V gene has CDR1 TSWWSYY and CDR2 QGS. CDR3 in DNA: TGTGCTCTTGGGGAACGAATCCCCACTGGGGATTCCAGACCCCTGATCTTT. As protein: CALGERIPTGDSRPLIF.

In regard to this clone: A far larger clone differs by one base, so this is likely a read error. Other DNA sequences in this specimen translate into the identical CDR3. The rearrangement links TRDV1 to TRDJ1; tentatively, D is TRDD2 (5 bases). The V end lost 6 bases, the J end lost 9 bases, and 17 bases lay between the germline ends. Germline V gene lookup returns CDR1 TSWWSYY and CDR2 QGS. The CDR3 is 13 amino acids. CDR3 protein: CALGEFLYDELIF. CDR3 nucleotide sequence: TGTGCTCTTGGCGAATTCCTCTACGACGAACTCATCTTT.